This is a list of T cell receptor beta chains from one sample in a study of CD8 T cells in Susac syndrome. Using its own MiXCR run on the immunoSEQ multiplex PCR reads, TCRdb lists one record per CDR3 protein. The sample carries about 210,000 distinct CDR3 sequences, 90% to 95% recorded once. The source material was CD4+ T cells from PBMCs. All receptors derive from a human donor in good health. Both conserved end residues are part of each CDR3. A D gene is named only where the DNA matches it firmly. Size values are once, few and many counts, or a class for expanded clones, and some rows have none.

d_call	clone_size	v_call	j_call	cdr3_aa	cdr3_nt
TRBD1	-	TRBV30	TRBJ1-3	CAWGTGGNGNTIYF	TGTGCCTGGGGGACAGGGGGTAATGGAAACACCATATATTTT
-	-	TRBV30	TRBJ1-2	CAWSAKGDYGYTF	TGTGCCTGGAGTGCTAAGGGCGACTATGGCTACACCTTC
-	-	TRBV7-9	TRBJ1-1	CASSLSGRLNTEAFF	TGTGCCAGCAGCTTAAGTGGAAGATTGAACACTGAAGCTTTCTTT
-	once	TRBV6-1	TRBJ1-4	CASSEGIWGSNEKLFF	TGTGCCAGCAGTGAAGGTATATGGGGTTCCAATGAAAAACTGTTTTTT
-	-	TRBV20-1	TRBJ2-3	CSPPTERRQYF	TGCAGTCCCCCGACCGAAAGAAGGCAGTATTTT
TRBD2	-	TRBV13	TRBJ2-1	CASSLILARDEQFF	TGTGCCAGCAGCCTGATACTAGCGCGCGATGAGCAGTTCTTC
-	-	TRBV30	TRBJ2-3	CAWDYTDTQYF	TGTGCCTGGGACTACACAGATACGCAGTATTTT
TRBD2	-	TRBV11-2	TRBJ2-5	CASSLGGGTQETQYF	TGTGCCAGCAGCTTGGGCGGGGGGACTCAAGAGACCCAGTACTTC
-	-	TRBV29-1	TRBJ2-5	CSVASSQETQYF	TGCAGCGTTGCTAGCAGCCAAGAGACCCAGTACTTC
-	once	TRBV18	TRBJ2-3	CASSPRTVPTDTQYF	TGTGCCAGCTCACCACGTACAGTGCCCACAGATACGCAGTATTTT
TRBD2	-	TRBV28	TRBJ2-1	CASRAGTSGNNEQFF	TGTGCCAGCAGAGCCGGGACTAGCGGTAACAATGAGCAGTTCTTC
TRBD2	-	TRBV12-3/TRBV12-4	TRBJ2-1	CASSFLAGEEQFF	TGTGCCAGCAGTTTTCTAGCGGGAGAGGAACAGTTCTTC
TRBD1	-	TRBV7-3	TRBJ1-1	CASSLLGQGDTEAFF	TGTGCCAGCAGCTTGTTGGGACAGGGGGACACTGAAGCTTTCTTT
-	-	TRBV20-1	TRBJ2-2	CSARTGNTGELFF	TGCAGTGCTAGGACTGGGAACACCGGGGAGCTGTTTTTT
-	-	TRBV7-9	TRBJ1-3	CASSQIQGNTIYF	TGTGCCAGCAGCCAAATACAGGGTAACACCATATATTTT
TRBD1	-	TRBV5-1	TRBJ2-7	CASSLAGQVTYEQYF	TGCGCCAGCAGCTTGGCGGGACAGGTGACCTACGAGCAGTACTTC
-	once	TRBV4-3	TRBJ1-1	CASSQEGVVNTEAFF	TGCGCCAGCAGCCAAGAGGGCGTCGTGAACACTGAAGCTTTCTTT
-	-	TRBV25-1	TRBJ2-1	CASSNNVYNEQFF	TGTGCCAGCAGTAACAACGTCTACAATGAGCAGTTCTTC
-	-	TRBV7-2	TRBJ1-6	CASSWGTGGDSPLHF	TGTGCCAGCAGCTGGGGAACGGGGGGGGATTCACCCCTCCACTTT
-	-	TRBV12-3/TRBV12-4	TRBJ2-3	CASSSWEGAYTDTQYF	TGTGCCAGCAGTTCGTGGGAAGGGGCCTACACAGATACGCAGTATTTT
TRBD1	-	TRBV20-1	TRBJ1-2	CTPTGVGYTF	TGCACCCCGACAGGGGTTGGCTACACCTTC
-	once	TRBV6-6	TRBJ2-7	CASSPRDEQYF	TGTGCCAGCAGCCCCAGGGACGAGCAGTACTTC
-	once	TRBV3-1	TRBJ2-3	CASSQDWALSDTQYF	TGTGCCAGCAGCCAAGATTGGGCTTTATCAGATACGCAGTATTTT